This TCR beta chain appears in the sequencing data of a study of blood T cell repertoires in COVID-19. Overall study: T cells, B-cell-depleted T cells, or PBMCs supplied cDNA or gDNA.

The CDR3 contains 18 residues. Germline CDR1 is MNHEY and CDR2 is SVGEGT. V shed 0 bases and J 5 bases; nucleotides not matched to a gene: 13. Some clones are missing from TCRdb's copy, which holds only in-frame ones; the method was immunoSEQ multiplex PCR. The sample has roughly 290,000 clones, over 75% seen once; the top ten hold around an eighth. Material for sequencing was peripheral blood. This TCR came from a woman aged 55-75 years with acute or convalescent COVID-19. The rearrangement uses TRBV6-2 or TRBV6-3 and TRBJ2-3, with 8 bases fitting TRBD2. The CDR3 protein is CASSYSRLAGPQVDTQYF. CDR3 DNA: TGTGCCAGCAGTTACTCGAGATTAGCGGGGCCCCAGGTAGATACGCAGTATTTT.